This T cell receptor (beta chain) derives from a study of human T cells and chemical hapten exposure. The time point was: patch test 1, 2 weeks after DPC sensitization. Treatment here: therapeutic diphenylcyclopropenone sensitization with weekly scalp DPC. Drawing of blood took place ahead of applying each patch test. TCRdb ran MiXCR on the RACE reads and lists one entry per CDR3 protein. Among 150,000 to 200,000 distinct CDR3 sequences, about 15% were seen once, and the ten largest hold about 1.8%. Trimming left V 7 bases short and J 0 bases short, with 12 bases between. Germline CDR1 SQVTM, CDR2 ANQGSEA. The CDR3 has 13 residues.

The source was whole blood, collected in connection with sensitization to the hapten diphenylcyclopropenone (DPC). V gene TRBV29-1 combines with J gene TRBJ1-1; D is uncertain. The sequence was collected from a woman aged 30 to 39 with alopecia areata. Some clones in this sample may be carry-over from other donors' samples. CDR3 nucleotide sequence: TGCAGCGCAGCGCAAAATATGAACACTGAAGCTTTCTTT. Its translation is CSAAQNMNTEAFF.